The 10 T cell receptor beta chains presented below share a single source sample, sequenced in a study of T-cell memory formation after mild COVID-19. TCRdb reanalysed the 5' RACE reads using MiXCR and keeps one entry per CDR3 protein. The sample contains a few hundred thousand distinct CDR3 sequences, 28% of which appear only once. The source material was PBMCs or a T cell subset sorted from them (not recorded which). These receptors all come from an adult woman who had mild COVID-19 (a few samples of this study predate the infection). Cell type and time point are not known.

In DNA form, the CDR3 reads TGTGCCAGTAGCAATCAGCCACCGGGTCCCAACACTGAAGCTTTCTTT. It is translated as CASSNQPPGPNTEAFF. V gene TRBV19 combines with J gene TRBJ1-1; no clear D gene. V was cut by 6 bases and J by 2 bases, with 19 bases left in between. The CDR3 extends over 16 amino acids. CDR1 and CDR2 (germline): LNHDA, SQIVND (reference sequence). The variable domain in full, completed from reference TRBV19 and TRBJ1-1, reads DGGITQSPKYLFRKEGQNVTLSCEQNLNHDAMYWYRQDPGQGLRLIYYSQIVNDFQKGDIAEGYSVSREKKESFPLTVTSAQKNPTAFYLCASSNQPPGPNTEAFFGQGTRLTVV.

This clonotype was detected only a few times. The chain joins TRBV2 to TRBJ2-1; 12 bases match TRBD2. V trimming: 10 bases; J trimming: 4 bases; junction bases outside the gene matches: 2. The CDR3 is 13 residues long. Germline lookup yields CDR1 SNHLY and CDR2 FYNNEI. CDR3 in DNA: TGTGCCACCGGGACTAGCGGGTACAATGAGCAGTTCTTC. Protein sequence: CATGTSGYNEQFF. The full variable domain, completed using reference TRBV2 and TRBJ2-1, is EPEVTQTPSHQVTQMGQEVILRCVPISNHLYFYWYRQILGQKVEFLVSFYNNEISEKSEIFDDQFSVERPDGSNFTLKIRSTKLEDSAMYFCATGTSGYNEQFFGPGTRLTVL.

This clonotype was counted a few times. This chain connects TRBV20-1 to TRBJ1-3; possible D gene TRBD1, 6 bases. This CDR3 is 12 amino acids long. V was cut by 6 bases and J by 4 bases, with 10 bases left in between. Per the germline V gene, CDR1 is DFQATT and CDR2 is SNEGSKA (reference sequence). The DNA of the CDR3 is TGCAGTGCGCGGACAGTCGGAAACACCATATATTTT. This translates into CSARTVGNTIYF.

The V gene is TRBV25-1, the J gene TRBJ2-2; D is uncertain. The germline V and J ends were trimmed by 7 bases and 3 bases, with 3 bases remaining between them. Germline V gives CDR1 MGHDK, CDR2 SYGVNS. This CDR3 is 11 amino acids long. This CDR3 is CASTYTGELFF. Here the CDR3 DNA reads TGTGCCAGCACCTACACCGGGGAGCTGTTTTTT. Complete variable domain (other parts from reference TRBV25-1 and TRBJ2-2): EADIYQTPRYLVIGTGKKITLECSQTMGHDKMYWYQQDPGMELHLIHYSYGVNSTEKGDLSSESTVSRIRTEHFPLTLESARPSHTSQYLCASTYTGELFFGEGSRLTVL.

This clonotype was detected a few times. DNA for the CDR3: TGTGCCAGCAGCCAAGATCGTGGTGGGTTTTTAACCCAAGAGACCCAGTACTTC. As protein: CASSQDRGGFLTQETQYF. V usage is TRBV14 and J usage is TRBJ2-5, with D unclear. Germline CDR1 SGHDN, CDR2 FVKESK. The V and J ends lost 0 bases and 1 base respectively, with 18 bases between them. The CDR3 has 18 amino acids. Based on the CDR3 plus reference TRBV14 and TRBJ2-5, the full variable domain is EAGVTQFPSHSVIEKGQTVTLRCDPISGHDNLYWYRRVMGKEIKFLLHFVKESKQDESGMPNNRFLAERTGGTYSTLKVQPAELEDSGVYFCASSQDRGGFLTQETQYFGPGTRLLVL.

CDR3 nucleotide sequence: TGTGCCAGCAGCTTAGAAGACACCCACTCCTATAATTCACCCCTCCACTTT. Its protein is CASSLEDTHSYNSPLHF. This chain links TRBV7-8 with TRBJ1-6, with no clear D. The germline CDR1 and CDR2 sequences are SGHVS and FQNEAQ. Deletions cut 1 base from V and 0 bases from J, with 10 bases between. The CDR3 consists of 17 residues.

The J gene is TRBJ2-5, the V gene TRBV9; D not certain. This CDR3 is built from 15 residues. V gave up 2 bases and J gave up 1 base, with 12 bases separating them. Per germline, CDR1 SGDLS and CDR2 YYNGEE. The CDR3, as DNA: TGTGCCAGCAGCGTTACGGCGGCAGGCCAAGAGACCCAGTACTTC. It yields the protein CASSVTAAGQETQYF. The full variable domain, completed using reference TRBV9 and TRBJ2-5, is DSGVTQTPKHLITATGQRVTLRCSPRSGDLSVYWYQQSLDQGLQFLIQYYNGEERAKGNILERFSAQQFPDLHSELNLSSLELGDSALYFCASSVTAAGQETQYFGPGTRLLVL.

This clonotype turned up a few times. V and J are TRBV7-9 and TRBJ2-1, with D perhaps TRBD2 (6 bases). Germline CDR1 and CDR2: SEHNR and FQNEAQ (reference sequence). The CDR3 loop spans 14 amino acids. The V gene lost 5 bases and the J gene lost 5 bases, with 13 bases spanning the gap. CDR3 in DNA: TGTGCCAGCAGCCCGGGACTGGGGCACAATGAGCAGTTCTTC. This encodes CASSPGLGHNEQFF.

This sequence joins TRBV29-1 and TRBJ2-1; D is unclear. The CDR3 is 14 amino acids. With 4 bases removed from V and 4 bases from J, the gap between germline ends came to 14 bases. Germline lookup yields CDR1 SQVTM and CDR2 ANQGSEA. The CDR3 loop reads CSVVISIGYNEQFF. The DNA of the CDR3 is TGCAGCGTTGTTATCTCTATCGGGTACAATGAGCAGTTCTTC.

This clonotype was seen a handful of times. The chain recombines TRBV7-2 with TRBJ1-2, with 11 positions matching TRBD1. CDR1 is SGHTA, CDR2 FQGNSA, per germline. The V and J ends lost 8 bases and 4 bases, in that order; junction bases with no gene match: 27. CDR3 length: 21 residues. The CDR3: CASAMNLGFRDRGRGGYGYTF. The CDR3 DNA is TGTGCCAGCGCCATGAACCTGGGATTCCGGGACAGGGGGAGAGGGGGCTATGGCTACACCTTC.